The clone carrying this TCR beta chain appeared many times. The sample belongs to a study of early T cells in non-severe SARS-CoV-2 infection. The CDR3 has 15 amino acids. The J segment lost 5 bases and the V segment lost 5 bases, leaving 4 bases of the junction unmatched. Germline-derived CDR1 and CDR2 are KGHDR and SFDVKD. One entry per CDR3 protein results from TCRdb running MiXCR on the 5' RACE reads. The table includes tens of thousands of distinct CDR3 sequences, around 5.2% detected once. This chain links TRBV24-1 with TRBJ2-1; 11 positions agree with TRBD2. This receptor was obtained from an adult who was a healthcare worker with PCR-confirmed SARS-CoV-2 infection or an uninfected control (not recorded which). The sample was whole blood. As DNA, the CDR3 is TGTGCCACCAGTGCCGGACTAGCGGGTCACAATGAGCAGTTCTTC. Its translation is CATSAGLAGHNEQFF.